This record covers a single TCR beta chain. Sequencing of TCR beta was carried out in blood CD8+ and CD4+ T cells. In the multiple sclerosis control group, patients were treatment-naive and had stable or active relapsing-remitting disease. It was negative isolation that provided the CD8+ and CD4+ T cells, whereas TEMRA cells were enriched by FACS. This entry belongs to a study of CD8 T cells in Susac syndrome. RNA in amounts of about 0.5 to 1 ug was reverse transcribed with random hexamers. Amplification of TCR beta CDR3 spanned 54 Vbeta and 13 Jbeta via immunoSEQ multiplex PCR. TCRdb re-derived calls from the immunoSEQ multiplex PCR reads in MiXCR, one entry per CDR3 protein. There are 150,000 to 180,000 distinct CDR3 sequences in the sample; roughly 94% occur only once, and just over 0.2% lies in the top ten. This clonotype was sampled from a human donor with multiple sclerosis. The specimen was CD8+ T cells from PBMCs.

Written as DNA, the CDR3 is TGTGCCAGCAGTTTATCCCATGCGGGGGAGCAGTTCTTC. Amino acids: CASSLSHAGEQFF. This chain joins TRBV27 and TRBJ2-1; D perhaps matches TRBD2 (6 bases). With 0 bases removed from V and 10 bases from J, the gap between germline ends came to 10 bases. Germline-derived CDR1 and CDR2 are MNHEY and SMNVEV (reference sequence). This CDR3 region has 13 residues.